This entry is about one T cell receptor beta chain. The sample originates from a study of blood T cell repertoires in COVID-19. As for the study in general: COVID-19 samples, acute and convalescent, were from the United States, Italy and Spain. The cDNA or gDNA used as material had been derived from T cells, B-cell-depleted T cells, or PBMCs.

In the source study's methods: Amplification from reference gene primers served as the basis for estimated nucleated cell counts. Sequencing was performed with immunoSEQ multiplex PCR; in TCRdb, only in-frame clones are kept and a portion is missing. The DNA gave D and trimming, while V, J and clone size come from that table. The sample has 30,000 to 40,000 clones, about 89% seen once; the top ten hold 15% to 18%. With 0 bases removed from V and 4 bases from J, the gap between germline ends came to 7 bases. The germline gives CDR1 SGHDN, CDR2 FVKESK. CDR3 length: 14 residues. The specimen was peripheral blood. V usage is TRBV14 and J usage is TRBJ2-1; tentative D call: TRBD1 (6 bases). The TCR sequence derives from a woman aged 25-40 years in a cohort sampled during active COVID-19. The chain's CDR3 is CASSQEQGYNEQFF. Here the CDR3 DNA reads TGTGCCAGCAGCCAAGAACAGGGATACAATGAGCAGTTCTTC. Together with reference TRBV14 and TRBJ2-1, the CDR3 gives the full variable domain: EAGVTQFPSHSVIEKGQTVTLRCDPISGHDNLYWYRRVMGKEIKFLLHFVKESKQDESGMPNNRFLAERTGGTYSTLKVQPAELEDSGVYFCASSQEQGYNEQFFGPGTRLTVL.